This entry lists 26 T cell receptor beta chains sequenced from one sample in a study of cytomegalovirus exposure and HLA in healthy donors. Profiled with immunoSEQ multiplex PCR; TCRdb holds only in-frame clones, not every one. The sample carries 110,000 to 150,000 clones, 94% recorded once. The sample was PBMCs. The receptor set was obtained from a man in his late teens or twenties in good health and CMV-seropositive.

The chain has TRBV10-1 and TRBJ2-1; 8 nucleotides agree with TRBD2. This CDR3 spans 14 amino acids. The germline CDR1 and CDR2 sequences are WNHNN and SYGVQD (reference sequence). J lost 5 bases, V lost 7 bases, and 7 bases had no gene match. CDR3 bases: TGCGCCAGCACCGAGGGACTAGAAAACAATGAGCAGTTCTTC. Translation: CASTEGLENNEQFF.

CDR3 amino acids: CAISDLGLAGDNSYNEQFF. The CDR3 nucleotides are TGTGCCATCAGTGACTTAGGACTAGCGGGAGATAACTCCTACAATGAGCAGTTCTTC. The gene calls are TRBV10-3 and TRBJ2-1; the match to TRBD2 covers 13 bases. Per the germline V gene, CDR1 is ENHRY and CDR2 is SYGVKD. The CDR3 consists of 19 residues. J was trimmed by 0 bases and V by 3 bases; bases with no gene match: 8.

CDR3 sequence reads: CASRSTWGGDEQYF. The CDR3 bases are TGTGCCAGCAGAAGTACTTGGGGGGGCGACGAGCAGTACTTC. V usage is TRBV14 and J usage is TRBJ2-7; D might be TRBD2 (7 bases). The CDR3 extends over 14 amino acids. Germline values: CDR1 SGHDN, CDR2 FVKESK. V gave up 6 bases and J gave up 5 bases, with 17 bases separating them.

This clone was seen just once. The rearrangement uses TRBV30 and TRBJ1-1, with 8 bases aligning to TRBD1. The ends lost 0 bases at V and 5 bases at J; junction bases unmatched: 8. Per the germline V gene, CDR1 is GTSNPN and CDR2 is SVGIG (reference sequence). The CDR3 contains 15 residues. The CDR3 DNA follows: TGTGCCTGGAGTGTACTTCAGGGGGCACGAACTGAAGCTTTCTTT. Encoded protein: CAWSVLQGARTEAFF. Using reference TRBV30 and TRBJ1-1 for the parts outside the CDR3, the full variable domain is SQTIHQWPATLVQPVGSPLSLECTVEGTSNPNLYWYRQAAGRGLQLLFYSVGIGQISSEVPQNLSASRPQDRQFILSSKKLLLSDSGFYLCAWSVLQGARTEAFFGQGTRLTVV.

This chain uses TRBV28 with TRBJ2-7, with 7 bases identical to TRBD1. Trimming took 3 bases from V and 3 from J; bases not matched to a gene: 5. The germline CDR1 and CDR2 sequences are MDHEN and SYDVKM. The CDR3 loop spans 14 amino acids. CDR3 residues: CASSFDRVVYEQYF. CDR3 nucleotides: TGTGCCAGCAGTTTCGACAGGGTGGTCTACGAGCAGTACTTC.

CDR3 bases: TGTGCCAGTACCCAACTCACGGAGCAGTACTTC. Translating it yields CASTQLTEQYF. The J gene is TRBJ2-7, the V gene TRBV19; unclear D gene. This CDR3 comprises 11 residues. Trimming took off 7 bases at V and 7 bases at J, with 11 bases between the two ends. Germline-derived CDR1 and CDR2 are LNHDA and SQIVND (reference sequence).

The chain combines TRBV15 with TRBJ1-4, with D perhaps matching TRBD1 (6 bases). CDR3 length: 15 amino acids. Trimming took off 3 bases at V and 7 bases at J, with 15 bases between the two ends. The germline V gene has CDR1 LNHNV and CDR2 YYDKDF (reference sequence). The CDR3 region is CATSRPAEGVEKLFF. In nucleotides, the CDR3 is TGTGCCACCAGCAGGCCGGCCGAGGGGGTTGAAAAACTGTTTTTT.

V is TRBV6-5 and J is TRBJ2-1; 11 bases agree with TRBD2. V shed 7 bases and J 6 bases; nucleotides not matched to a gene: 8. This CDR3 is 15 amino acids long. Germline V gene data show CDR1 as MNHEY and CDR2 as SVGAGI. The CDR3 loop is CASKVLAGGSNEQFF. The CDR3 nucleotides read TGTGCCAGCAAGGTGCTAGCGGGAGGTTCCAATGAGCAGTTCTTC.

The chain joins TRBV2 to TRBJ1-2; TRBD1 matches at 7 bases. CDR3 length: 14 residues. After removal of 2 bases from V and 7 bases from J, the junction contained 7 bases not matched to a gene. The germline V gene encodes CDR1 SNHLY and CDR2 FYNNEI. CDR3 bases: TGTGCCAGCAGTGAATGGCAGGGGGATAGTGGCTACACCTTC. Amino acids: CASSEWQGDSGYTF.

The rearrangement joins TRBV5-4 to TRBJ2-7, with D possibly being TRBD1 (5 bases). The CDR3 is 14 amino acids. CDR1 and CDR2 (germline): SGHNT, YYREEE (reference sequence). V lost 0 bases and J 4 bases, leaving 11 bases between the germline ends. The DNA of the CDR3 is TGTGCCAGCAGCTTGGAGGGGATTGGGTACGAGCAGTACTTC. Translation: CASSLEGIGYEQYF.

The gene calls are TRBV2 and TRBJ2-2; 7 bases align to TRBD1. The CDR3 sequence is 14 residues long. Germline-derived CDR1 and CDR2 are SNHLY and FYNNEI. V lost 7 bases and J lost 3; bases outside the gene matches: 5. This CDR3 reads CASNRQGHTGELFF. CDR3 nucleotides: TGTGCCAGCAACCGACAGGGTCACACCGGGGAGCTGTTTTTT.

The gene calls are TRBV25-1 and TRBJ1-3; no firm D call. Trimming shortened V by 1 base and J by 0 bases, and 7 bases separated the two germline ends. The CDR3 contains 15 residues. Germline CDR1 reads MGHDK; CDR2 reads SYGVNS. The CDR3: CASSESGFSGNTIYF. In DNA form, the CDR3 reads TGTGCCAGCAGTGAATCGGGATTCTCTGGAAACACCATATATTTT.

The chain uses TRBV4-1 and TRBJ2-1, with 8 bases aligning to TRBD2. The junction had 1 base not matched to a gene; V was cut back by 0 bases and J by 6 bases. This CDR3 is 14 amino acids long. Germline values: CDR1 MGHRA, CDR2 YSYEKL. In nucleotides, the CDR3 is TGCGCCAGCAGCCAAGAAAGCGGGGGCAATGAGCAGTTCTTC. This encodes CASSQESGGNEQFF.

The V gene is TRBV10-3, the J gene TRBJ2-2; weak D call: TRBD2 (5 bases). Trimming pared 3 bases from V and 6 bases from J, leaving 8 bases between. Germline V CDR1 and CDR2: ENHRY, SYGVKD. The CDR3 totals 13 residues. The CDR3 region is CAISDTGAGELFF. CDR3 coding DNA: TGTGCCATCAGTGATACCGGGGCCGGGGAGCTGTTTTTT.

The chain is built from TRBV5-1 and TRBJ2-1, with 8 bases identical to TRBD1. Germline values: CDR1 SGHRS, CDR2 YFSETQ. There are 14 residues in the CDR3. V lost 4 bases to trimming and J lost 5 bases; unmatched junction nucleotides: 5. Written as DNA, the CDR3 is TGCGCCAGCAGCGCGGACAGGGAGGACAATGAGCAGTTCTTC. Translating it yields CASSADREDNEQFF.

This clone has just one count. The chain has TRBV19 and TRBJ1-2; possibly TRBD1 for D (6 bases). The CDR3 contains 14 residues. Per the germline V gene, CDR1 is LNHDA and CDR2 is SQIVND (reference sequence). The ends were cut back, 7 bases at V and 7 bases at J, with 19 bases in the middle. The CDR3 loop is CASNAEQGMGGYTF. CDR3 DNA: TGTGCCAGTAACGCTGAACAGGGAATGGGTGGCTACACCTTC.

This chain uses TRBV2 with TRBJ1-4; TRBD1 matches at 7 bases. Per the germline V gene, CDR1 is SNHLY and CDR2 is FYNNEI. The V and J ends lost 6 bases and 6 bases, in that order; junction bases with no gene match: 7. This CDR3 is built from 14 residues. CDR3 region: CASSLDRAHEKLFF. The DNA of the CDR3 is TGTGCCAGCAGCCTAGACAGGGCCCATGAAAAACTGTTTTTT.

The CDR3, as DNA: TGTGCCAGCAGAGATTATACAGGGGTCATGGGCTACACCTTC. This encodes CASRDYTGVMGYTF. The chain links TRBV6-1 to TRBJ1-2; 7 bases line up with TRBD1. Losses at the gene ends were 6 bases for V and 8 bases for J; bases not matched to a gene: 12. Germline CDR1 and CDR2: MNHNS and SASEGT. CDR3 length: 14 amino acids.

The V gene is TRBV15, the J gene TRBJ2-1, with TRBD2 as a possible D gene (6 bases). Looked up from germline, CDR1 is LNHNV and CDR2 is YYDKDF (reference sequence). This CDR3 has 13 residues. Between the trimmed V and J ends, which lost 5 bases and 8 bases, there was a span of 13 bases. CDR3 in amino acids: CATSGLNSDEQFF. CDR3 DNA sequence: TGTGCCACCAGCGGACTAAACAGCGATGAGCAGTTCTTC.

This chain connects TRBV18 to TRBJ2-7, with 14 bases fitting TRBD2. J gave up 2 bases and V 6 bases, and 3 bases lay outside the gene matches. CDR3 length equals 15 residues. Germline CDR1 KGHSH, CDR2 LQKENI. CDR3: CASSRGLAGAYEQYF. The DNA for the CDR3 is TGTGCCAGCTCCCGGGGACTAGCGGGGGCCTACGAGCAGTACTTC.

The chain carries TRBV28 and TRBJ1-6, with D possibly being TRBD1 (6 bases). The length of the CDR3 is 14 residues. The germline CDR1 and CDR2 sequences are MDHEN and SYDVKM. Trimming cost V 3 bases and J 13 bases, with 16 bases left between them. The CDR3 reads CASSFSQGWDPLHF. The CDR3, as DNA: TGTGCCAGCAGTTTCTCACAGGGATGGGATCCCCTCCACTTT. Complete variable domain (other parts from reference TRBV28 and TRBJ1-6): DVKVTQSSRYLVKRTGEKVFLECVQDMDHENMFWYRQDPGLGLRLIYFSYDVKMKEKGDIPEGYSVSREKKERFSLILESASTNQTSMYLCASSFSQGWDPLHFGNGTRLTVT.

The rearrangement uses TRBV2 and TRBJ1-1, with D perhaps TRBD1 (6 bases). The CDR3 runs 13 residues. Germline V lookup: CDR1 SNHLY, CDR2 FYNNEI. Trimming removed 5 bases at V and 7 bases at J, with 14 bases between. The CDR3: CASSPEQGSEAFF. CDR3 nucleotides: TGTGCCAGCAGTCCAGAGCAGGGGAGTGAAGCTTTCTTT.

The V call is TRBV28, the J call TRBJ2-3, with D possibly being TRBD1 (6 bases). The CDR3 spans 16 residues. The ends were cut back, 5 bases at V and 3 bases at J, with 18 bases in the middle. The germline V gene has CDR1 MDHEN and CDR2 SYDVKM. The CDR3 DNA is TGTGCCAGCAGTCCTACAGGGAATATTGCGACAGATACGCAGTATTTT. Translating it yields CASSPTGNIATDTQYF.

J is TRBJ2-5 and V is TRBV2, with 9 bases fitting TRBD1. V was clipped by 3 bases and J by 2 bases; unmatched bases: 7. The CDR3 length is 16 residues. Germline CDR1 and CDR2: SNHLY and FYNNEI. CDR3 coding DNA: TGTGCCAGCAGTGACTGGGGACAGGGAGGTCAAGAGACCCAGTACTTC. Protein product: CASSDWGQGGQETQYF.

The chain combines TRBV5-6 with TRBJ2-4, with D perhaps TRBD2 (6 bases). This CDR3 contains 16 residues. Germline loops: CDR1 SGHDT, CDR2 YYEEEE. Trimming pared 1 base from V and 1 base from J, leaving 12 bases between. The CDR3, as DNA: TGTGCCAGCAGCTTGTGGGGGGAGTGGGCCAAAAACATTCAGTACTTC. Its translation: CASSLWGEWAKNIQYF.

This clone was seen once. The chain couples TRBV25-1 to TRBJ2-1; D not resolved. The length of the CDR3 is 14 residues. Germline CDR1 MGHDK, CDR2 SYGVNS. The ends were cut back, 4 bases at V and 0 bases at J, with 7 bases in the middle. The CDR3 nucleotides read TGTGCCAGCAGTGGGAGAAGCTCCTACAATGAGCAGTTCTTC. Translation gives CASSGRSSYNEQFF.